These T cell receptor beta chains were read from a single sample in a study of shared clonotypes between healthy human individuals. Using immunoSEQ multiplex PCR, the repertoire was profiled, and TCRdb retains in-frame clones only, with some absent. The repertoire holds about 2.2 million clones, with 85% to 95% as singletons. The sample comprised naive CD8+ T cells from PBMCs. Receptor source: a man aged 18 to 30 in good health. Some clones in this sample may be carry-over from other donors' samples. CDR3s include the opening cysteine and the closing phenylalanine or tryptophan. The D gene is left open where the match is weak. Some rows have no size entry. The others give once, few or many, or a class for an expanded clone.

abundance	d_gene	v_gene	j_gene	CDR3aa	CDR3nt
.	TRBD2	TRBV7-9	TRBJ2-5	CASSLEGLGGETQYF	TGTGCCAGCAGCTTAGAGGGACTAGGGGGAGAGACCCAGTACTTC
.	.	TRBV4-1	TRBJ2-5	CASSQRRALGEETQYF	TGCGCCAGCAGCCAGAGGAGGGCACTGGGAGAGGAGACCCAGTACTTC
.	.	TRBV5-6	TRBJ1-2	CASSLARYYTF	TGTGCCAGCAGCTTGGCCCGGTACTACACCTTC
.	TRBD1	TRBV6-1	TRBJ1-2	CASSADRGRNYGYTF	TGTGCCAGCAGTGCCGACAGGGGGCGGAACTATGGCTACACCTTC
.	.	TRBV4-1	TRBJ2-2	CASSHTGELFF	TGCGCCAGCAGCCACACCGGGGAGCTGTTTTTT
.	TRBD1	TRBV27	TRBJ2-5	CASGWTGGSETQYF	TGTGCCAGCGGATGGACAGGGGGCTCAGAGACCCAGTACTTC
.	.	TRBV19	TRBJ1-2	CASSIRQGFDYGYTF	TGTGCCAGTAGTATAAGGCAGGGTTTTGACTATGGCTACACCTTC
.	.	TRBV27	TRBJ2-7	CACRLAAALGEQYF	TGTGCCTGCCGGCTGGCAGCGGCCCTAGGGGAGCAGTACTTC
once	.	TRBV28	TRBJ1-1	CASSPAGPGGTEAFF	TGTGCCAGCAGTCCCGCGGGCCCTGGGGGCACTGAAGCTTTCTTT
.	.	TRBV27	TRBJ2-1	CASLGGLNEQFF	TGTGCCAGCTTGGGTGGGTTGAATGAGCAGTTCTTC
once	TRBD1	TRBV7-8	TRBJ2-1	CASSPGTGAYNEQFF	TGTGCCAGCAGCCCGGGGACAGGGGCCTACAATGAGCAGTTCTTC
.	.	TRBV27	TRBJ2-7	CASMARGRREQYF	TGTGCCAGCATGGCCCGGGGGCGGCGCGAGCAGTACTTC
few	.	TRBV2	TRBJ1-1	CASSDLGQNTEAFF	TGTGCCAGCAGTGACCTTGGACAGAACACTGAAGCTTTCTTT
.	TRBD2	TRBV4-1	TRBJ2-2	CASSPSGGRASGELFF	TGCGCCAGCAGCCCATCGGGCGGGAGGGCCTCGGGGGAGCTGTTTTTT
.	.	TRBV6-1	TRBJ1-2	CASSEARGFGGYTF	TGTGCCAGCAGTGAAGCTCGGGGATTCGGCGGCTACACCTTC
.	.	TRBV6-5	TRBJ1-5	CASRPSGGNQPQHF	TGTGCCAGCCGACCCAGCGGAGGGAATCAGCCCCAGCATTTT
.	.	TRBV5-1	TRBJ2-7	CASSLAGTPNEQYF	TGCGCCAGCAGCTTGGCGGGAACCCCCAACGAGCAGTACTTC
.	TRBD1	TRBV27	TRBJ2-4	CASSLIPGGAKNIQYF	TGTGCCAGCAGTTTAATTCCAGGGGGCGCCAAAAACATTCAGTACTTC
.	TRBD1	TRBV27	TRBJ1-5	CASRLLGLDRGNQPQHF	TGTGCCAGCAGGCTCTTGGGTCTGGACAGGGGAAATCAGCCCCAGCATTTT
.	TRBD1	TRBV28	TRBJ1-1	CASSTDRGRGTEAFF	TGTGCCAGCAGTACCGACAGGGGGCGCGGGACTGAAGCTTTCTTT
.	TRBD2	TRBV11-3	TRBJ2-3	CASSLGTSGRTDTQYF	TGTGCCAGCAGCCTCGGGACTAGCGGGAGGACAGATACGCAGTATTTT
.	TRBD1	TRBV19	TRBJ1-4	CASSFTTGVGNEKLFF	TGTGCCAGTAGTTTCACAACAGGGGTCGGGAATGAAAAACTGTTTTTT
.	.	TRBV7-9	TRBJ2-7	CASSLLGEEPNYEQYF	TGTGCCAGCAGCTTATTGGGCGAGGAACCGAACTACGAGCAGTACTTC
.	.	TRBV28	TRBJ1-5	CASTPHRNQPQHF	TGTGCCAGCACCCCTCACCGCAATCAGCCCCAGCATTTT
.	.	TRBV4-1	TRBJ2-5	CASSQGSLRDGMQTQYF	TGCGCCAGCAGCCAAGGTTCGTTGCGGGATGGTATGCAGACCCAGTACTTC
.	.	TRBV2	TRBJ2-3	CASSIAPWDTQYF	TGTGCCAGCAGTATCGCCCCCTGGGATACGCAGTATTTT
.	.	TRBV5-4	TRBJ1-1	CASSFVSRDTEAFF	TGTGCCAGCAGCTTTGTGAGCAGGGACACTGAAGCTTTCTTT
.	.	TRBV7-9	TRBJ1-5	CASSLGQASNQPQHF	TGTGCCAGCAGCTTAGGACAGGCGAGCAATCAGCCCCAGCATTTT
.	TRBD2	TRBV4-1	TRBJ2-1	CASRLTSGSHNEQFF	TGCGCCAGCAGGTTGACTAGCGGGAGTCATAATGAGCAGTTCTTC
.	.	TRBV4-3	TRBJ1-5	CASSQGLSNNQPQHF	TGCGCCAGCAGCCAGGGGTTGTCCAACAATCAGCCCCAGCATTTT
.	.	TRBV13	TRBJ1-4	CASSLGAGPEKLFF	TGTGCCAGCAGCTTAGGGGCAGGTCCCGAAAAACTGTTTTTT
.	.	TRBV2	TRBJ2-1	CASSPRYNEQFF	TGTGCCAGCAGCCCTAGATACAATGAGCAGTTCTTC
.	.	TRBV4-3	TRBJ1-1	CASSPPGNTEAFF	TGCGCCAGCAGCCCGCCAGGGAACACTGAAGCTTTCTTT
.	.	TRBV7-3	TRBJ2-7	CASSLGAGDEQYF	TGTGCCAGCAGCTTAGGGGCCGGGGACGAGCAGTACTTC
few	TRBD1	TRBV19	TRBJ1-5	CASSILRDRGQPQHF	TGTGCCAGTAGTATACTTCGAGACAGGGGACAGCCCCAGCATTTT
.	.	TRBV27	TRBJ2-1	CASSLMNIAYNEQFF	TGTGCCAGCAGTTTAATGAATATTGCCTACAATGAGCAGTTCTTC
.	.	TRBV7-9	TRBJ2-5	CASPIPGQLQETQYF	TGTGCCAGTCCGATTCCGGGGCAGCTCCAAGAGACCCAGTACTTC
.	.	TRBV15	TRBJ1-1	CATSRVAAVNTEAFF	TGTGCCACCAGCAGAGTGGCGGCCGTGAACACTGAAGCTTTCTTT
once	.	TRBV5-1	TRBJ1-2	CASRPATGPINYGYTF	TGCGCCAGCAGACCGGCCACAGGCCCTATTAACTATGGCTACACCTTC
few	.	TRBV27	TRBJ1-1	CASSHGSTEAFF	TGTGCCAGCAGTCATGGTAGCACTGAAGCTTTCTTT
.	.	TRBV13	TRBJ2-3	CASSSSTDTQYF	TGTGCCAGCAGCTCCTCGACAGATACGCAGTATTTT
.	.	TRBV14	TRBJ1-2	CASSPDSLHPYGYTF	TGTGCCAGCAGCCCGGACAGCCTTCATCCTTATGGCTACACCTTC
.	.	TRBV27	TRBJ1-5	CASSLIRGNQPQHF	TGTGCCAGCAGTTTAATCAGAGGAAATCAGCCCCAGCATTTT
.	TRBD2	TRBV7-9	TRBJ2-1	CAISPGLPPHEQFF	TGTGCCATAAGTCCGGGACTACCCCCCCATGAGCAGTTCTTC
.	.	TRBV6-1	TRBJ2-7	CASSEGLVSSYEQYF	TGTGCCAGCAGTGAAGGTCTAGTAAGCTCCTACGAGCAGTACTTC
once	TRBD1	TRBV6-1	TRBJ1-2	CASSPKGTAYGYTF	TGTGCCAGCAGTCCAAAAGGGACAGCCTATGGCTACACCTTC
.	TRBD2	TRBV4-1	TRBJ2-7	CASSHYSAGGRYEQYF	TGCGCCAGCAGCCACTATTCGGCGGGAGGGAGGTACGAGCAGTACTTC
.	.	TRBV13	TRBJ2-7	CASSLVLSSSYEQYF	TGTGCCAGCAGCTTAGTTCTATCCAGCTCCTACGAGCAGTACTTC
.	.	TRBV11-2	TRBJ2-3	CASSLDYRRARPDTQYF	TGTGCCAGCAGCTTAGATTACCGGCGGGCCCGACCGGATACGCAGTATTTT
.	TRBD2	TRBV5-6	TRBJ2-7	CASSFGGGQVEQYF	TGTGCCAGCAGCTTCGGCGGGGGGCAGGTGGAGCAGTACTTC
.	.	TRBV4-3	TRBJ1-1	CASSQERARLNTEAFF	TGCGCCAGCAGCCAAGAACGCGCCAGGTTGAACACTGAAGCTTTCTTT
.	TRBD1	TRBV18	TRBJ2-1	CASSPRDRVYNEQFF	TGTGCCAGCTCACCCCGGGACAGGGTGTACAATGAGCAGTTCTTC
.	.	TRBV7-9	TRBJ1-2	CASSLLGSQGDGYTF	TGTGCCAGCAGCCTACTAGGGTCCCAGGGAGATGGCTACACCTTC
.	TRBD1	TRBV4-1	TRBJ2-7	CASSGPGTGTYEQYF	TGCGCCAGCAGCGGGCCGGGGACAGGGACCTACGAGCAGTACTTC
once	TRBD2	TRBV25-1	TRBJ2-3	CASSDSGRAQDTQYF	TGTGCCAGCAGTGACAGCGGGAGGGCCCAAGATACGCAGTATTTT
.	.	TRBV7-8	TRBJ1-2	CASSLGVTPNYGYTF	TGTGCCAGCAGCTTAGGCGTAACACCCAACTATGGCTACACCTTC
.	.	TRBV12-2	TRBJ2-7	CASRLDIYEQYF	TGTGCAAGTCGCTTGGATATCTACGAGCAGTACTTC
once	TRBD1	TRBV6-6	TRBJ1-2	CASRTGLQEMGFSYTF	TGTGCCAGCCGGACAGGGTTACAAGAGATGGGATTTAGCTACACCTTC
.	.	TRBV9	TRBJ2-1	CASRPFSYNEQFF	TGTGCCAGTAGACCGTTCTCCTACAATGAGCAGTTCTTC
.	.	TRBV6-6	TRBJ2-3	CASSYSNWDTQYF	TGTGCCAGCAGTTACTCGAATTGGGATACGCAGTATTTT